The rows below give T cell receptor beta chains drawn from one sample of a study of blood T cell repertoires in COVID-19. Clones were read by immunoSEQ multiplex PCR, and TCRdb kept only the in-frame ones, dropping some. The table lists around 250,000 clones, roughly 87% of them singletons. Sequenced: peripheral blood. These TCRs come from a woman aged 35 to 49 who had recovered from COVID-19. Each CDR3 is given with its conserved first and last residue. The D gene is left open where the match is weak. Only some rows state a clone size, as once, few, many or a class for expanded clones.

J | V | size | D | DNA | CDR3
TRBJ1-5 | TRBV19 | NA | TRBD1 | TGTGCCAGTACCCCGGACAGGGGCAATCAGCCCCAGCATTTT | CASTPDRGNQPQHF
TRBJ2-3 | TRBV10-1 | NA | NA | TGCGCCAGCAGTGAGTCGTTCTGGGGGGGCGCAGATACGCAGTATTTT | CASSESFWGGADTQYF
TRBJ1-4 | TRBV7-9 | NA | TRBD1 | TGTGCCAGCAGCCATACAGGGGAACGGGAAAAACTGTTTTTT | CASSHTGEREKLFF
TRBJ1-6 | TRBV6-6 | NA | NA | TGTGCCAGCAGTTCTCCGGATTCACCCCTCCACTTT | CASSSPDSPLHF
TRBJ1-2 | TRBV29-1 | NA | TRBD1 | TGCAGCGTTGAGTCGACAGGGGGTTTCAATGGCTACACCTTC | CSVESTGGFNGYTF
TRBJ1-2 | TRBV29-1 | NA | NA | TGCAGCGTTGAAGAGGGCAGCAGCCCCTATGGCTACACCTTC | CSVEEGSSPYGYTF
TRBJ1-1 | TRBV7-2 | once | TRBD1 | TGTGCCAGCAGCCGCGACAGGGGGTCCCCTGAAGCTTTCTTT | CASSRDRGSPEAFF
TRBJ2-4 | TRBV6-5 | NA | TRBD1 | TGTGCCAGCACCCCGACAGGGGAATTCATTCAGTACTTC | CASTPTGEFIQYF
TRBJ2-2 | TRBV11-2 | NA | NA | TGTGCCAGCAAACTTCTCGGCGGCCTCAACACCGGGGAGCTGTTTTTT | CASKLLGGLNTGELFF
TRBJ1-2 | TRBV19 | once | TRBD1 | TGTGCCAGTAGCGACAGGGCTTACTATGGCTACACCTTC | CASSDRAYYGYTF
TRBJ1-5 | TRBV6-5 | NA | NA | TGTGCCAGCAGTTACAGGGCAGGGAACAATCAGCCCCAGCATTTT | CASSYRAGNNQPQHF
TRBJ2-6 | TRBV4-1 | NA | NA | TGCGCCAGCAGCCAAGATCCCGGACAAATCTCTGGGGCCAACGTCCTGACTTTC | CASSQDPGQISGANVLTF
TRBJ1-1 | TRBV6-2/TRBV6-3 | NA | TRBD1 | TGTGCCAGCAGTTTCACATGGACAGGGGGCTTTGAAGCTTTCTTT | CASSFTWTGGFEAFF
TRBJ1-5 | TRBV30 | NA | NA | TGTGCCTGGAGTGTACGGGGGGGCGGTCAGCCCCAGCATTTT | CAWSVRGGGQPQHF
TRBJ1-1 | TRBV27 | NA | NA | TGTGCCAGCAGACCCCTCGGGGGGGTGGGATTGGACACTGAAGCTTTCTTT | CASRPLGGVGLDTEAFF
TRBJ2-1 | TRBV7-9 | NA | TRBD2 | TGTGCCAGCAGCTTAGTCTGGCGGGAGTACAATGAGCAGTTCTTC | CASSLVWREYNEQFF
TRBJ2-2 | TRBV5-1 | NA | TRBD1 | TGCGCCAGCAGCTCATCCGGGACAGGGGCGGGCACCGGGGAGCTGTTTTTT | CASSSSGTGAGTGELFF
TRBJ1-5 | TRBV19 | NA | TRBD1 | TGTGCCAGTACGGACAGGGGGGGCAATCAGCCCCAGCATTTT | CASTDRGGNQPQHF
TRBJ1-1 | TRBV14 | once | NA | TGTGCCAGCAGCTCACAGATCTACACTGAAGCTTTCTTT | CASSSQIYTEAFF
TRBJ2-7 | TRBV5-6 | NA | NA | TGTGCCAGCAGCTTGGATAGGGGCAACGAGCAGTACTTC | CASSLDRGNEQYF
TRBJ1-5 | TRBV19 | NA | NA | TGTGCCAGTAGTACTACAGCGGGCACTCAGCCCCAGCATTTT | CASSTTAGTQPQHF
TRBJ1-1 | TRBV5-1 | NA | TRBD1 | TGCGCCAGCAGCTGGGGGCCTACAGGGGAAGAAGCTTTCTTT | CASSWGPTGEEAFF